These 25 T cell receptor beta chains originate from one sample sequenced in a study of shared clonotypes between healthy human individuals. The protocol was immunoSEQ multiplex PCR, while the TCRdb copy is restricted to in-frame clones and leaves out a portion. The sample shows some 1,600,000 clones, approximately 98% of them seen only once. Sequenced input: naive CD4+ T cells sorted from blood. Subset indicated: CD45RA+ positively selected. The source of these receptors is a man younger than 40 in good health.

The chain has TRBV19 and TRBJ1-2, with D unresolved. Deletions cut 6 bases from V and 5 bases from J, with 13 bases between. This CDR3 comprises 13 residues. CDR1 is LNHDA, CDR2 SQIVND, per germline (reference sequence). CDR3 sequence: CASRRTILYGYTF. The CDR3 nucleotides are TGTGCCAGTAGAAGGACCATACTTTATGGCTACACCTTC.

As for this clone: Other nucleotide sequences from this sample produce the same CDR3. This rearrangement joins TRBV9 to TRBJ2-6; unclear D gene. V lost 0 bases to trimming and J lost 4 bases, with 5 bases between them. The CDR3 sequence is 14 residues long. Per germline, CDR1 SGDLS and CDR2 YYNGEE. CDR3 bases: TGTGCCAGCAGCGTAGAATCCGGGGCCAACGTCCTGACTTTC. Protein: CASSVESGANVLTF.

J is TRBJ2-1 and V is TRBV5-1; D uncertain. This CDR3 region has 14 residues. V was pared by 0 bases and J by 10 bases, with 14 bases between. Germline-derived CDR1 and CDR2 are SGHRS and YFSETQ. The CDR3 region is CASSLGPGVGEQFF. The CDR3 bases are TGCGCCAGCAGCTTGGGGCCCGGAGTCGGGGAGCAGTTCTTC.

The J gene is TRBJ2-2, the V gene TRBV18, with D possibly matching TRBD2 (6 bases). This CDR3 region has 16 residues. The ends were cut back, 1 base at V and 4 bases at J, with 13 bases in the middle. Germline V lookup: CDR1 KGHSH, CDR2 LQKENI. The CDR3 loop reads CASSPQAGRFTGELFF. CDR3 in DNA: TGTGCCAGCTCACCACAGGCGGGAAGGTTCACCGGGGAGCTGTTTTTT.

The gene calls are TRBV5-1 and TRBJ2-2, with unresolved D. Trimming took off 0 bases at V and 4 bases at J, with 13 bases between the two ends. The CDR3 is made up of 16 amino acids. Germline V gene data show CDR1 as SGHRS and CDR2 as YFSETQ. CDR3: CASSLGQARRTGELFF. The CDR3 DNA follows: TGCGCCAGCAGCTTGGGTCAGGCCCGCCGCACCGGGGAGCTGTTTTTT.

CDR3 protein: CASAITETYEQYF. CDR3 nucleotides: TGTGCCAGCGCAATTACAGAAACGTACGAGCAGTACTTC. J is TRBJ2-7 and V is TRBV18; D gene unclear. The CDR3 contains 13 residues. V shed 8 bases and J shed 4 bases, with 15 bases lying between them. Germline assignment: CDR1 KGHSH and CDR2 LQKENI.

The chain couples TRBV7-2 to TRBJ2-3, with 8 bases matching TRBD1. Germline CDR1 and CDR2: SGHTA and FQGNSA. The V and J ends lost 5 bases and 1 base, in that order; junction bases with no gene match: 5. CDR3 length: 15 residues. CDR3 amino acids: CASSRDRGGTDTQYF. The DNA of the CDR3 is TGTGCCAGCAGCCGTGACAGGGGAGGCACAGATACGCAGTATTTT. Supplemented by reference TRBV7-2 and TRBJ2-3, the full variable domain reads GAGVSQSPSNKVTEKGKDVELRCDPISGHTALYWYRQSLGQGLEFLIYFQGNSAPDKSGLPSDRFSAERTGGSVSTLTIQRTQQEDSAVYLCASSRDRGGTDTQYFGPGTRLTVL.

V and J are TRBV27 and TRBJ1-5; D is uncertain. This CDR3 comprises 15 residues. Trimming left V 5 bases short and J 6 bases short, with 17 bases between. Per germline, CDR1 MNHEY and CDR2 SMNVEV (reference sequence). This CDR3 reads CASSRTLGLGQPQHF. CDR3 nucleotide sequence: TGTGCCAGCAGTCGGACCCTAGGGCTCGGTCAGCCCCAGCATTTT.

V and J are TRBV6-5 and TRBJ2-3; the D gene could be TRBD1 or TRBD2 (5 bases each). Germline-derived CDR1 and CDR2 are MNHEY and SVGAGI. The CDR3 is made up of 14 amino acids. V was shortened by 6 bases and J by 1 base, with 11 bases between the two germline ends. CDR3: CASRPGTRTDTQYF. DNA of the CDR3: TGTGCCAGCAGACCTGGGACCCGCACAGATACGCAGTATTTT.

The genes are TRBV7-4 and TRBJ2-3; maybe TRBD1 (7 bases). The CDR3 has 17 amino acids. The germline V gene has CDR1 SGHVT and CDR2 SQSDAQ. The V and J ends lost 8 bases and 3 bases respectively, with 24 bases between them. This CDR3 reads CASPHGDSRQGTDTQYF. The DNA of the CDR3 is TGTGCCAGCCCACACGGGGACTCCCGACAGGGTACAGATACGCAGTATTTT.

The rearrangement uses TRBV5-1 and TRBJ2-5, with D tentatively TRBD2 (6 bases). Trimming removed 0 bases at V and 2 bases at J, with 14 bases between. This CDR3 has 16 amino acids. The germline CDR1 and CDR2 sequences are SGHRS and YFSETQ. The CDR3 is CASSLGPGVGQETQYF. The DNA for the CDR3 is TGCGCCAGCAGCTTGGGTCCGGGAGTAGGACAAGAGACCCAGTACTTC.

The chain carries TRBV28 and TRBJ2-7; either TRBD1 or TRBD2 may fit D (6 bases each). Trimming removed 7 bases at V and 3 bases at J, with 16 bases between. Germline lookup yields CDR1 MDHEN and CDR2 SYDVKM. This CDR3 is 14 amino acids long. Here the CDR3 DNA reads TGTGCCAGCAACCAAGGGGGGACCATCTACGAGCAGTACTTC. Its translation: CASNQGGTIYEQYF.

J is TRBJ2-7 and V is TRBV28, with TRBD1 matching over 10 bases. V lost 6 bases to trimming and J lost 2 bases; unmatched junction nucleotides: 7. Germline V CDR1 and CDR2: MDHEN, SYDVKM. This CDR3 comprises 15 residues. Here the CDR3 reads CASSLRTGGAYEQYF. In DNA, the CDR3 is TGTGCCAGCAGCCTGAGGACAGGGGGAGCCTACGAGCAGTACTTC.

Comment on this clone: Other DNA sequences within the sample encode an identical CDR3. V usage is TRBV7-9 and J usage is TRBJ1-2, with unresolved D. The length of the CDR3 is 14 residues. V lost 2 bases to trimming and J lost 2 bases, with 9 bases between them. Looked up from germline, CDR1 is SEHNR and CDR2 is FQNEAQ (reference sequence). CDR3 coding DNA: TGTGCCAGCAGCTTACGGGAGGCCAACTATGGCTACACCTTC. Its translation is CASSLREANYGYTF.

Note on this clone: Other DNA sequences in this specimen translate into the identical CDR3. This chain links TRBV28 with TRBJ2-5; TRBD1 aligns across 8 bases. V shed 4 bases and J 5 bases; nucleotides not matched to a gene: 6. The CDR3 loop spans 14 amino acids. The germline V gene encodes CDR1 MDHEN and CDR2 SYDVKM. The CDR3 region has the DNA TGTGCCAGCAGTTCCCCAGGGGGCCGGGAGACCCAGTACTTC. Translated, it gives CASSSPGGRETQYF.

This chain links TRBV13 with TRBJ2-2; 9 bases agree with TRBD1. The CDR3 runs 14 residues. In germline, CDR1 is PRHDT, CDR2 FYEKMQ (reference sequence). J gave up 7 bases and V 6 bases, and 6 bases lay outside the gene matches. The CDR3 coding sequence is TGTGCCAGCAGTCAAACAGGGGGCAACGGGGAGCTGTTTTTT. Amino acid sequence: CASSQTGGNGELFF. Full variable domain (outside the CDR3, taken from reference TRBV13 and TRBJ2-2): AAGVIQSPRHLIKEKRETATLKCYPIPRHDTVYWYQQGPGQDPQFLISFYEKMQSDKGSIPDRFSAQQFSDYHSELNMSSLELGDSALYFCASSQTGGNGELFFGEGSRLTVL.

Points on this clone: At the DNA level, this CDR3 is encoded by other sequences in the same sample as well. The gene calls are TRBV5-6 and TRBJ2-3; the D gene could be TRBD1 or TRBD2 (5 bases each). From germline, CDR1 is SGHDT and CDR2 YYEEEE. The CDR3 contains 13 residues. V was clipped by 0 bases and J by 3 bases, with 5 bases between them. The CDR3 sequence: CASSLGGTDTQYF. Here the CDR3 DNA reads TGTGCCAGCAGCTTGGGGGGGACAGATACGCAGTATTTT. Complete variable domain (other parts from reference TRBV5-6 and TRBJ2-3): DAGVTQSPTHLIKTRGQQVTLRCSPKSGHDTVSWYQQALGQGPQFIFQYYEEEERQRGNFPDRFSGHQFPNYSSELNVNALLLGDSALYLCASSLGGTDTQYFGPGTRLTVL.

This chain links TRBV7-2 with TRBJ2-3; either TRBD1 or TRBD2 may fit D (7 bases each). The V and J ends lost 5 bases and 3 bases respectively, with 24 bases between them. From germline, CDR1 is SGHTA and CDR2 FQGNSA. The CDR3 runs to 18 residues. The CDR3, as DNA: TGTGCCAGCAGCCTAGGGGGCATTGGGAGGGGCGGGACAGATACGCAGTATTTT. Protein product: CASSLGGIGRGGTDTQYF. The whole variable domain, filled in from reference TRBV7-2 and TRBJ2-3, reads GAGVSQSPSNKVTEKGKDVELRCDPISGHTALYWYRQSLGQGLEFLIYFQGNSAPDKSGLPSDRFSAERTGGSVSTLTIQRTQQEDSAVYLCASSLGGIGRGGTDTQYFGPGTRLTVL.

This clone was found once. The rearrangement uses TRBV5-4 and TRBJ2-2; D tentatively reads TRBD1 or TRBD2 (7 bases each). The germline gives CDR1 SGHNT, CDR2 YYREEE (reference sequence). The CDR3 has 16 residues. V was shortened by 4 bases and J by 1 base, with 14 bases between the two germline ends. The CDR3, as DNA: TGTGCCAGCAGCAAACAGGGGAGGGAGAACACCGGGGAGCTGTTTTTT. Translation: CASSKQGRENTGELFF. The full variable domain, completed using reference TRBV5-4 and TRBJ2-2, is ETGVTQSPTHLIKTRGQQVTLRCSSQSGHNTVSWYQQALGQGPQFIFQYYREEENGRGNFPPRFSGLQFPNYSSELNVNALELDDSALYLCASSKQGRENTGELFFGEGSRLTVL.

The rearrangement links TRBV7-3 to TRBJ2-1; 8 bases align to TRBD1. Germline assignment: CDR1 SGHTA and CDR2 FQGTGA. V dropped 4 bases and J dropped 9; count of bases not matched to a gene: 17. CDR3 size: 17 residues. DNA for the CDR3: TGTGCCAGCAGCTCTCCAGGGGGCGGTCTAGCGTCGGGTGAGCAGTTCTTC. Translation gives CASSSPGGGLASGEQFF.

The J gene is TRBJ2-7, the V gene TRBV7-2; possible D gene TRBD1, 7 bases. This CDR3 region has 14 residues. V was cut by 10 bases and J by 3 bases, with 19 bases left in between. Germline CDR1 and CDR2: SGHTA and FQGNSA. The CDR3 sequence is CANTPQGGSYEQYF. CDR3 coding DNA: TGTGCCAACACGCCTCAGGGGGGCAGCTACGAGCAGTACTTC.

V is TRBV10-2 and J is TRBJ1-4, with 8 nucleotides matching TRBD1. The CDR3 has 17 residues. The germline CDR1 and CDR2 sequences are WSHSY and SAAADI. V was pared by 2 bases and J by 0 bases, with 5 bases of the junction left unmatched. CDR3 DNA sequence: TGCGCCAGCAGTGAGGCGACAGGGGTTGCAACTAATGAAAAACTGTTTTTT. Protein sequence: CASSEATGVATNEKLFF.

The rearrangement uses TRBV2 and TRBJ1-1, with 9 bases aligning to TRBD1. Germline trimming cut 5 bases from V and 4 bases from J; bases unmatched to any gene: 8. CDR1 is SNHLY, CDR2 FYNNEI, per germline. This CDR3 comprises 15 residues. In DNA form, the CDR3 reads TGTGCCAGCAGTCGCGACAGGGGGTTGGGCACTGAAGCTTTCTTT. It translates to CASSRDRGLGTEAFF.

The chain couples TRBV12-5 to TRBJ2-1, with 9 positions matching TRBD2. Trimming removed 4 bases from V and 9 bases from J; junction bases left unmatched: 13. The CDR3 spans 16 residues. Looked up from germline, CDR1 is LGHNT and CDR2 is FRNRAP. DNA for the CDR3: TGTGCTAGTGGTTCGCCCGGGGTAGCGGGAGTTGTTGAGCAGTTCTTC. It codes for CASGSPGVAGVVEQFF. Together with reference TRBV12-5 and TRBJ2-1, the CDR3 gives the full variable domain: DARVTQTPRHKVTEMGQEVTMRCQPILGHNTVFWYRQTMMQGLELLAYFRNRAPLDDSGMPKDRFSAEMPDATLATLKIQPSEPRDSAVYFCASGSPGVAGVVEQFFGPGTRLTVL.

The chain couples TRBV7-2 to TRBJ2-2; 7 positions agree with TRBD2. The germline CDR1 and CDR2 sequences are SGHTA and FQGNSA. The CDR3 is made up of 15 amino acids. The V and J ends lost 5 bases and 3 bases, in that order; junction bases with no gene match: 6. The CDR3: CASSILALYTGELFF. CDR3 nucleotides: TGTGCCAGCAGCATACTAGCGTTGTACACCGGGGAGCTGTTTTTT.